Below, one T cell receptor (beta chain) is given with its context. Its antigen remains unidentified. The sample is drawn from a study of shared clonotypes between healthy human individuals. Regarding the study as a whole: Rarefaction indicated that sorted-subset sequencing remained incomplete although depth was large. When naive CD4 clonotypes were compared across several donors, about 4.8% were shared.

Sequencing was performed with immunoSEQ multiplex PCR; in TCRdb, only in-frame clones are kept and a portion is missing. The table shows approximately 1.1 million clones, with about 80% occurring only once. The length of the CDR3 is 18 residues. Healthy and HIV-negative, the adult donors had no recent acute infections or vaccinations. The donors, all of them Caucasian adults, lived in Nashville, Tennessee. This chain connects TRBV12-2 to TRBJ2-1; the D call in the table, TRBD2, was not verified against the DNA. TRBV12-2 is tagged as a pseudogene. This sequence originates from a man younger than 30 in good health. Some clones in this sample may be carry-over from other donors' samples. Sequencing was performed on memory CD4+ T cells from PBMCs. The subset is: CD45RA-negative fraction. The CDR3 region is CASRSPVRGAAEYNEQFF. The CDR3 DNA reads TGTGCAAGTCGCTCTCCGGTTCGGGGGGCAGCGGAGTACAATGAGCAGTTCTTC.